This TCR beta chain was profiled in a study of T cell repertoires in cytomegalovirus infection. A remark on this clonotype: What it binds is unknown.

TCRdb recomputed calls from the reads with MiXCR, one row per CDR3 protein. The table lists 600,000 to 700,000 distinct CDR3 sequences, about 33% of them singletons. Points from the study as a whole: Ex vivo, HLA-C-restricted CMV-specific TCR beta clonotypes prevailed over the rest of the response.

This specimen consisted of cultured PBMCs, obtained from culture after CMV antigen stimulation. The receptor comes from a human donor in good health (CMV status not recorded). Some clones in this sample may be carry-over from other donors' samples.

In DNA form, the CDR3 reads TGTGCCAGCACCACGCCGCCGGGACAGGGGTCACCCAGTACGCAGTATTTT. Residues: CASTTPPGQGSPSTQYF. V gene TRBV28 combines with J gene TRBJ2-3, with 10 bases fitting TRBD1. This CDR3 has 17 residues. In germline, CDR1 is MDHEN, CDR2 SYDVKM. With 7 bases clipped from V and 8 bases from J, the junction kept 18 bases outside the gene matches.